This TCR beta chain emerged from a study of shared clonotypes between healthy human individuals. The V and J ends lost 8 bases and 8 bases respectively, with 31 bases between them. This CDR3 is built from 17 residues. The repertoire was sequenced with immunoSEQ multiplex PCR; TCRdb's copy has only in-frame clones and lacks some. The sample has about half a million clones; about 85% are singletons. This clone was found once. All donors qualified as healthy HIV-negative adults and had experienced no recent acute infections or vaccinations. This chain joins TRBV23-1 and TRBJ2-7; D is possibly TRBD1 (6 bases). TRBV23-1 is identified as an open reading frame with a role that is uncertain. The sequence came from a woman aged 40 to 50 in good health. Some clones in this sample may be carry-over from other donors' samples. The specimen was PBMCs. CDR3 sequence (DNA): TGCGCCAGCGGGGGACGATTGTTTGGACAGACCACTACGCAGCAGTACTTC. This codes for CASGGRLFGQTTTQQYF.